The T cell receptor (beta chain) under discussion was sequenced for a study of blood T cell repertoires in COVID-19. Background on the study: The United States, Italy and Spain were the sources of the acute and convalescent COVID-19 samples. Nucleic acid was either cDNA or gDNA, and it came from T cells, B-cell-depleted T cells, or PBMCs.

Trimming cost V 5 bases and J 10 bases, with 18 bases left between them. The CDR3 totals 14 residues. The germline gives CDR1 SGHAT, CDR2 FQNNGV. The data were produced by immunoSEQ multiplex PCR, yet TCRdb's version contains in-frame clones alone and is incomplete. This sample carries under 250,000 clones, approximately 82% of them seen once, and the ten largest clones take around 14%. Sequences were obtained from peripheral blood. The sequence derives from a human donor in a cohort sampled during active COVID-19. The chain combines TRBV11-2 with TRBJ2-1, with D maybe TRBD2 (6 bases). DNA of the CDR3: TGTGCCAGCAGCCGCCGGGACTTTTTCGGGGAGCAGTTCTTC. Protein: CASSRRDFFGEQFF.